These 29 T cell receptor beta chains share one sample of origin, sequenced in a study of shared clonotypes between healthy human individuals. Here immunoSEQ multiplex PCR was the method, and the copy in TCRdb shows in-frame clones only, minus some. The sample has 2.3 million or so clones, more than 80% seen once. The source material was naive CD4+ T cells from PBMCs. Subset of the sample: CD45RA+ positively selected. The receptors here all came from a man aged 18 to 30 in good health. Some clones in this sample may be carry-over from other donors' samples.

V gene TRBV7-9 combines with J gene TRBJ2-3; D is tentatively TRBD1 or TRBD2 (6 bases each). The V end lost 5 bases, the J end lost 2 bases, and 20 bases lay between the germline ends. The CDR3 has 17 residues. Looked up from germline, CDR1 is SEHNR and CDR2 is FQNEAQ (reference sequence). In DNA form, the CDR3 reads TGTGCCAGCAGCCTAGGAAAAGGGGGGCAGCCCACAGATACGCAGTATTTT. It specifies CASSLGKGGQPTDTQYF.

On this clone itself: The same CDR3 is also encoded by other DNA sequences in this sample. DNA of the CDR3: TGTGCCAGCAGCGTCCTAGCGGGCCGCACAGATACGCAGTATTTT. Translating gives CASSVLAGRTDTQYF. The chain uses TRBV9 and TRBJ2-3, with 8 nucleotides matching TRBD2. V was pared by 2 bases and J by 1 base, with 3 bases of the junction left unmatched. The CDR3 is 15 residues long. From germline, CDR1 is SGDLS and CDR2 YYNGEE.

V usage is TRBV5-1 and J usage is TRBJ2-2; 8 bases are shared with TRBD1. V dropped 5 bases and J dropped 2; count of bases not matched to a gene: 14. The germline CDR1 and CDR2 sequences are SGHRS and YFSETQ. This CDR3 spans 18 amino acids. The CDR3 loop reads CASRSPGAGGANTGELFF. In DNA form, the CDR3 reads TGCGCCAGCAGGTCCCCGGGGGCAGGGGGCGCAAACACCGGGGAGCTGTTTTTT.

The chain combines TRBV19 with TRBJ1-5; D is ambiguous. V was cut by 1 base and J by 2 bases, with 12 bases left in between. The CDR3 extends over 16 amino acids. Germline assignment: CDR1 LNHDA and CDR2 SQIVND (reference sequence). CDR3 sequence reads: CASSIAGRGGNQPQHF. In DNA form, the CDR3 reads TGTGCCAGTAGTATAGCCGGCCGGGGAGGCAATCAGCCCCAGCATTTT. The full variable domain, rest sourced from reference TRBV19 and TRBJ1-5, is DGGITQSPKYLFRKEGQNVTLSCEQNLNHDAMYWYRQDPGQGLRLIYYSQIVNDFQKGDIAEGYSVSREKKESFPLTVTSAQKNPTAFYLCASSIAGRGGNQPQHFGDGTRLSIL.

The chain joins TRBV5-1 to TRBJ2-5, with D maybe TRBD1 (5 bases). The J call may be mistaken, given a closer DNA end match to TRBJ2-7. Germline V gene lookup returns CDR1 SGHRS and CDR2 YFSETQ. The CDR3 spans 15 residues. The CDR3 region is CASSLGAGKSYEQYF. The DNA for the CDR3 is TGCGCCAGCAGCTTGGGGGCAGGGAAGAGCTACGAGCAGTACTTC.

The rearrangement uses TRBV11-3 and TRBJ2-7, with 12 bases matching TRBD1. This CDR3 has 15 residues. CDR1 is SGHNT and CDR2 is YENEEA in the germline V gene. The ends lost 0 bases at V and 6 bases at J; junction bases unmatched: 3. The CDR3 protein is CASSLEGTGGGEQYF. The CDR3, as DNA: TGTGCCAGCAGCTTAGAAGGGACAGGGGGCGGCGAGCAGTACTTC. Full variable domain (remainder filled in from reference TRBV11-3 and TRBJ2-7): EAGVVQSPRYKIIEKKQPVAFWCNPISGHNTLYWYLQNLGQGPELLIRYENEEAVDDSQLPKDRFSAERLKGVDSTLKIQPAELGDSAVYLCASSLEGTGGGEQYFGPGTRLTVT.

The V and J genes are TRBV28 and TRBJ1-5; the match to TRBD1 covers 11 bases. The trim removed 8 bases at V and 6 bases at J, leaving 9 bases unmatched. The CDR3 runs 15 residues. CDR1 and CDR2 from the germline V gene are MDHEN and SYDVKM. CDR3: CASSSGQGDLQPQHF. The CDR3 coding sequence is TGTGCCAGCTCATCGGGACAGGGGGACCTTCAGCCCCAGCATTTT.

This chain connects TRBV5-1 to TRBJ2-3, with TRBD1 identical over 8 bases. Per the germline V gene, CDR1 is SGHRS and CDR2 is YFSETQ. V was clipped by 1 base and J by 4 bases; unmatched bases: 5. The CDR3 spans 15 residues. The CDR3 DNA follows: TGCGCCAGCAGCTTGCAGACAGGGGTTGCAGATACGCAGTATTTT. It specifies CASSLQTGVADTQYF.

This sequence joins TRBV4-2 and TRBJ1-1; perhaps TRBD1 as D (6 bases). CDR3 length: 18 residues. Germline CDR1 and CDR2: LGHNA and YNFKEQ. V lost 4 bases, J lost 1 base, and 22 bases lay in between. Written as DNA, the CDR3 is TGTGCCAGCAGCCTGCGTGGGGGGGCAGGGGCCAAGAACACTGAAGCTTTCTTT. Translating it yields CASSLRGGAGAKNTEAFF.

In the case of this clone: Different DNA sequences within this sample yield the same CDR3. The V gene is TRBV7-8, the J gene TRBJ1-1; no definite D call. V gave up 1 base and J gave up 1 base, with 7 bases separating them. This CDR3 contains 14 residues. Germline CDR1 reads SGHVS; CDR2 reads FQNEAQ. The CDR3: CASSLVARNTEAFF. The CDR3 region has the DNA TGTGCCAGCAGCTTAGTAGCCAGGAACACTGAAGCTTTCTTT.

The rearrangement joins TRBV7-8 to TRBJ1-5; TRBD1 aligns across 7 bases. Germline trimming cut 1 base from V and 3 bases from J; bases unmatched to any gene: 6. The CDR3 totals 16 residues. Germline CDR1 SGHVS, CDR2 FQNEAQ. The CDR3 bases are TGTGCCAGCAGCTTAGGGGCGGGACAGAACAATCAGCCCCAGCATTTT. This encodes CASSLGAGQNNQPQHF.

This clone was picked up one time. J is TRBJ2-7 and V is TRBV7-2; 8 bases are shared with TRBD1. Germline V CDR1 and CDR2: SGHTA, FQGNSA. V gave up 1 base and J gave up 2 bases; unmatched junction bases: 7. The CDR3 totals 16 residues. Here the CDR3 DNA reads TGTGCCAGCAGCTTAGTCGGGACAGGAGGGGCCTACGAGCAGTACTTC. Translated, it gives CASSLVGTGGAYEQYF. Based on the CDR3 plus reference TRBV7-2 and TRBJ2-7, the full variable domain is GAGVSQSPSNKVTEKGKDVELRCDPISGHTALYWYRQSLGQGLEFLIYFQGNSAPDKSGLPSDRFSAERTGGSVSTLTIQRTQQEDSAVYLCASSLVGTGGAYEQYFGPGTRLTVT.

The chain recombines TRBV2 with TRBJ1-2, with 7 nucleotides matching TRBD1. The CDR3 length is 15 residues. With V trimmed by 4 bases and J by 7 bases, 12 bases remained unmatched. Germline lookup yields CDR1 SNHLY and CDR2 FYNNEI. CDR3: CASSGRTGPEFGYTF. DNA of the CDR3: TGTGCCAGCAGTGGCCGGACAGGCCCCGAGTTTGGCTACACCTTC.

In DNA form, the CDR3 reads TGTGCCAGCAGCCAGCAGATGATGGCGCGCCAGGAAAAACTGTTTTTT. Its translation: CASSQQMMARQEKLFF. This sequence joins TRBV7-2 and TRBJ1-4, with no clear D. V was shortened by 5 bases and J by 8 bases, with 21 bases between the two germline ends. The germline CDR1 and CDR2 sequences are SGHTA and FQGNSA. The CDR3 totals 16 residues.

The chain links TRBV27 to TRBJ2-7, with 9 bases aligning to TRBD1. CDR1 and CDR2 (germline): MNHEY, SMNVEV (reference sequence). V lost 11 bases and J lost 5; bases outside the gene matches: 13. The CDR3 contains 14 residues. CDR3 DNA sequence: TGTGCCCGTGGGCCGGGACAGGGAGTCAACGAGCAGTACTTC. Its protein product is CARGPGQGVNEQYF.

The chain employs TRBV11-2 and TRBJ2-7; the D is unclear. There are 17 residues in the CDR3. Trimming took 3 bases from V and 7 from J, leaving 25 bases between them. CDR1 and CDR2 (germline): SGHAT, FQNNGV. The CDR3 reads CASSFLKGPTSEREQYF. CDR3 nucleotides: TGTGCCAGCAGCTTCCTAAAGGGCCCTACCTCGGAGCGAGAGCAGTACTTC.

The chain has TRBV6-5 and TRBJ1-1, with 8 bases fitting TRBD1. The V segment lost 6 bases and the J segment 2 bases; nucleotides outside the gene matches: 8. The germline V gene encodes CDR1 MNHEY and CDR2 SVGAGI. This CDR3 is built from 15 residues. The DNA of the CDR3 is TGTGCCAGCAGCCGCTCGACAGGGGAAAACACTGAAGCTTTCTTT. Translating it yields CASSRSTGENTEAFF.

The chain employs TRBV25-1 and TRBJ2-6; the D gene is possibly TRBD1 (5 bases). Per germline, CDR1 MGHDK and CDR2 SYGVNS. This CDR3 spans 15 amino acids. V lost 5 bases to trimming and J lost 2 bases, with 10 bases between them. The CDR3 coding sequence is TGTGCCAGCAGTACAGGAGATCCTGGGGCCAACGTCCTGACTTTC. Translated: CASSTGDPGANVLTF.

This clone came up once. The chain combines TRBV14 with TRBJ1-1; no firm D call. The CDR3 extends over 12 amino acids. V dropped 0 bases and J dropped 8 bases, with 7 bases sitting between them. Germline V gene data show CDR1 as SGHDN and CDR2 as FVKESK. The DNA of the CDR3 is TGTGCCAGCAGCCAAGATCTAAGGGAAGCTTTCTTT. Encoded protein: CASSQDLREAFF.

The gene calls are TRBV5-5 and TRBJ1-2; D is undetermined. The CDR3 spans 15 residues. Per the germline V gene, CDR1 is SGHKS and CDR2 is YYEKEE (reference sequence). The V and J ends lost 0 bases and 2 bases respectively, with 11 bases between them. CDR3 bases: TGTGCCAGCAGCTTGGAGTCCTCGGCCAACTATGGCTACACCTTC. Protein: CASSLESSANYGYTF. Combining the CDR3 with reference TRBV5-5 and TRBJ1-2 gives the whole variable domain DAGVTQSPTHLIKTRGQQVTLRCSPISGHKSVSWYQQVLGQGPQFIFQYYEKEERGRGNFPDRFSARQFPNYSSELNVNALLLGDSALYLCASSLESSANYGYTFGSGTRLTVV.

On this clone: Other DNA sequences in the sample encode the same CDR3. V is TRBV2 and J is TRBJ1-1; possible D gene TRBD1, 5 bases. This CDR3 contains 13 residues. V lost 6 bases, J lost 1 base, and 9 bases lay in between. Germline V lookup: CDR1 SNHLY, CDR2 FYNNEI. This CDR3 reads CASSRQKNTEAFF. CDR3 nucleotide sequence: TGTGCCAGCAGCCGACAGAAGAACACTGAAGCTTTCTTT.

This chain uses TRBV7-9 with TRBJ1-2, with D unresolved. The CDR3 sequence is 13 residues long. V dropped 3 bases and J dropped 6 bases, with 11 bases sitting between them. Germline values: CDR1 SEHNR, CDR2 FQNEAQ (reference sequence). CDR3 residues: CASSFRDRDGYTF. Here the CDR3 DNA reads TGTGCCAGCAGCTTTCGAGATCGTGATGGCTACACCTTC.

V usage is TRBV21-1 and J usage is TRBJ1-4; TRBD1 was called by the table and not checked on the DNA. TRBV21-1 is described as a pseudogene. This CDR3 is 15 amino acids long. The CDR3 nucleotides are TGTGCCAGCAGCAAAGTAGTGGACAGGGAGAGGTTAGTGTTTTTT. Its protein is CASSKVVDRERLVFF.

The gene calls are TRBV28 and TRBJ2-3; 10 positions match TRBD2. This CDR3 comprises 17 residues. CDR1 and CDR2 (germline): MDHEN, SYDVKM. The ends lost 10 bases at V and 4 bases at J; junction bases unmatched: 17. Here the CDR3 DNA reads TGTGCCACCCCTCCCGAGGGTCTAGCGGGAGTCCCAGATACGCAGTATTTT. Translated: CATPPEGLAGVPDTQYF. The full variable domain, rest sourced from reference TRBV28 and TRBJ2-3, is DVKVTQSSRYLVKRTGEKVFLECVQDMDHENMFWYRQDPGLGLRLIYFSYDVKMKEKGDIPEGYSVSREKKERFSLILESASTNQTSMYLCATPPEGLAGVPDTQYFGPGTRLTVL.

The V gene is TRBV5-4, the J gene TRBJ2-7; D is perhaps TRBD2 (6 bases). This CDR3 contains 16 residues. Per the germline V gene, CDR1 is SGHNT and CDR2 is YYREEE (reference sequence). Trimming stripped 3 bases from V and 3 bases from J, with 19 bases between. Here the CDR3 reads CASSSSPGLTNYEQYF. CDR3 coding DNA: TGTGCCAGCAGCTCCAGCCCGGGACTGACCAACTACGAGCAGTACTTC.

The chain carries TRBV25-1 and TRBJ2-7; D is uncertain. The CDR3 has 14 residues. Germline V gene data show CDR1 as MGHDK and CDR2 as SYGVNS. Deletions cut 6 bases from V and 2 bases from J, with 14 bases between. As DNA, the CDR3 is TGTGCCAGCAGGCCCACCGGAGTAACCTACGAGCAGTACTTC. As protein: CASRPTGVTYEQYF.

The rearrangement uses TRBV29-1 and TRBJ1-2; D perhaps matches TRBD1 (5 bases). The CDR3 runs to 13 residues. CDR1 is SQVTM, CDR2 ANQGSEA, per germline. Deletions cut 0 bases from V and 2 bases from J, with 7 bases between. CDR3 DNA: TGCAGCGTTGAAGATAGACAGAACTATGGCTACACCTTC. It translates to CSVEDRQNYGYTF.

The J gene is TRBJ2-1, the V gene TRBV21-1. TRBV21-1 is a recognized pseudogene. The CDR3 loop spans 17 amino acids. The CDR3: CASSKSGEEGERNEQFF. As DNA, the CDR3 is TGTGCCAGCAGCAAGTCAGGGGAGGAGGGTGAGCGCAATGAGCAGTTCTTC.

V and J are TRBV4-1 and TRBJ1-5; D is possibly TRBD1 (6 bases). The CDR3 covers 14 residues. The germline V gene has CDR1 MGHRA and CDR2 YSYEKL. Trimming stripped 2 bases from V and 2 bases from J, with 7 bases between. The CDR3 bases are TGCGCCAGCAGCCAAAGACAGGGCAATCAGCCCCAGCATTTT. It is translated as CASSQRQGNQPQHF.